Each of the 8 T cell receptor beta chains below was sequenced from the same sample in a study of shared clonotypes between healthy human individuals. Data came from immunoSEQ multiplex PCR; TCRdb stores just in-frame clones and leaves some out. Of roughly 2.2 million clones listed, approximately 93% are singletons. What was sequenced was naive CD4+ T cells from PBMCs. The subset was: CD45RA+ positively selected. The receptors stem from a man younger than 35 in good health. Some clones in this sample may be carry-over from other donors' samples.

The gene calls are TRBV28 and TRBJ1-3, with a tentative D call TRBD1 (5 bases). V was cut by 2 bases and J by 0 bases, with 17 bases left in between. CDR3 size: 18 residues. Per germline, CDR1 MDHEN and CDR2 SYDVKM. CDR3 loop: CASSLGGGVLGSGNTIYF. The CDR3 bases are TGTGCCAGCAGTTTAGGGGGAGGGGTTCTCGGCTCTGGAAACACCATATATTTT.

About this clone: Other DNA sequences from this sample encode an identical CDR3 as well. V and J are TRBV7-3 and TRBJ2-5, with D unclear. Germline V gene lookup returns CDR1 SGHTA and CDR2 FQGTGA. The CDR3 consists of 14 residues. With 0 bases removed from V and 1 base from J, the gap between germline ends came to 6 bases. CDR3 nucleotide sequence: TGTGCCAGCAGCTTAACGACTGCCCAAGAGACCCAGTACTTC. Residues: CASSLTTAQETQYF.

The chain employs TRBV18 and TRBJ1-4; 7 bases map to TRBD1. Germline values: CDR1 KGHSH, CDR2 LQKENI. Trimming at V came to 0 bases and at J to 5 bases, leaving 6 bases not matched to a gene. This CDR3 contains 16 residues. The CDR3 DNA follows: TGTGCCAGCTCACCACCTCGCGGGGACAGAAATGAAAAACTGTTTTTT. This sequence encodes CASSPPRGDRNEKLFF.

This chain connects TRBV10-3 to TRBJ2-3; D not certain. V was clipped by 7 bases and J by 4 bases, with 15 bases between them. Per the germline V gene, CDR1 is ENHRY and CDR2 is SYGVKD. The CDR3 runs 14 residues. The CDR3 reads CAIKGQVRADTQYF. CDR3 nucleotide sequence: TGTGCCATCAAAGGGCAGGTTCGCGCAGATACGCAGTATTTT.

The J gene is TRBJ2-5, the V gene TRBV18, with 7 bases aligning to TRBD1. Losses at the gene ends were 5 bases for V and 1 base for J; bases not matched to a gene: 4. The CDR3 loop spans 14 amino acids. Germline V gene sequence: CDR1 KGHSH, CDR2 LQKENI. The CDR3 loop is CASSEGQSQETQYF. CDR3 in DNA: TGTGCCAGCTCAGAGGGACAGTCCCAAGAGACCCAGTACTTC.

The gene calls are TRBV10-1 and TRBJ2-3; D may correspond to TRBD1 or TRBD2 (5 bases each). Germline loops: CDR1 WNHNN, CDR2 SYGVQD (reference sequence). The CDR3 is 15 residues long. Between the trimmed V and J ends, which lost 5 bases and 1 base, there was a span of 13 bases. The CDR3 here is CASSRDVLGTDTQYF. CDR3 nucleotide sequence: TGCGCCAGCAGTCGGGACGTTTTAGGCACAGATACGCAGTATTTT.

With regard to this clone: Within the sample, other DNA sequences also encode this same CDR3. This chain uses TRBV5-1 with TRBJ1-5; D is unresolved. The CDR3 extends over 14 amino acids. V was trimmed by 0 bases and J by 5 bases, leaving 9 bases between them. Per germline, CDR1 SGHRS and CDR2 YFSETQ. The CDR3 loop is CASSLGTADQPQHF. The CDR3 DNA reads TGCGCCAGCAGCTTGGGGACGGCAGATCAGCCCCAGCATTTT. The full variable domain, with the rest looked up from reference TRBV5-1 and TRBJ1-5, is KAGVTQTPRYLIKTRGQQVTLSCSPISGHRSVSWYQQTPGQGLQFLFEYFSETQRNKGNFPGRFSGRQFSNSRSEMNVSTLELGDSALYLCASSLGTADQPQHFGDGTRLSIL.

V and J are TRBV28 and TRBJ2-3; 14 nucleotides align to TRBD2. J lost 6 bases, V lost 6 bases, and 14 bases had no gene match. The CDR3 runs 18 residues. The germline V gene encodes CDR1 MDHEN and CDR2 SYDVKM. CDR3 bases: TGTGCCAGCAGCCCCCCCGGGATGGGACTAGCGGGAGTGGATACGCAGTATTTT. Translating it yields CASSPPGMGLAGVDTQYF.